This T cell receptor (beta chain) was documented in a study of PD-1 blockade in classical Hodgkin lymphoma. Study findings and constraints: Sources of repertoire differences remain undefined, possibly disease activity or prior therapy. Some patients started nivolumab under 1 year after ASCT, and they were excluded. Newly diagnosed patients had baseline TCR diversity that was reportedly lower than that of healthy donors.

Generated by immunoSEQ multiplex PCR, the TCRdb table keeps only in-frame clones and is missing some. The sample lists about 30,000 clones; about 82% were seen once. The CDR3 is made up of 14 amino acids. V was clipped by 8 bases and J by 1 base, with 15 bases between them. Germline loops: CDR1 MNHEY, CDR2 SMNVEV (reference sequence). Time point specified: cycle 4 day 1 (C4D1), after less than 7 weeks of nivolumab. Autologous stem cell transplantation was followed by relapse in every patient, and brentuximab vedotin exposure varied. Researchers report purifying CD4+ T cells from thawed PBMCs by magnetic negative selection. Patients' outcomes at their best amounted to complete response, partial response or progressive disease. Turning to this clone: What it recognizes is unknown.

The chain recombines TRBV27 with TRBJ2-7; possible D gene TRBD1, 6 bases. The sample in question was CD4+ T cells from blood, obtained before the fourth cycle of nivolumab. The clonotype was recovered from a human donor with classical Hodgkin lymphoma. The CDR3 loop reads CASGTWGRSYEQYF. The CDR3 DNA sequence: TGTGCCAGCGGGACGTGGGGGCGTTCCTACGAGCAGTACTTC.